The source of this TCR beta chain is a study of blood T cell repertoires in COVID-19. The wider study: The United States, Italy and Spain supplied acute and convalescent COVID-19 samples. From T cells, B-cell-depleted T cells, or PBMCs came the material, which was cDNA or gDNA.

The CDR3 has 15 amino acids. The J segment lost 2 bases and the V segment lost 4 bases, leaving 6 bases of the junction unmatched. Germline assignment: CDR1 SGDLS and CDR2 YYNGEE. Per the study methods: Nucleated cell number was recorded as an estimate derived from reference gene primer amplification. Method: immunoSEQ multiplex PCR; TCRdb's copy keeps in-frame clones and lacks some. V and J calls plus clone size are reproduced from that table; the DNA served to infer D and trimming. Of about 110,000 clones in the sample, around four fifths are singletons; the top ten hold about 4%. V gene TRBV9 combines with J gene TRBJ1-3; TRBD1 matches at 7 bases. The sample consisted of peripheral blood. This TCR came from a woman between 70 and 85 years old with acute or convalescent COVID-19. Written as DNA, the CDR3 is TGTGCCAGCAGCCCACCCGGGACAGCTGGAAACACCATATATTTT. It is translated as CASSPPGTAGNTIYF.